This is a list of T cell receptor beta chains from one sample in a study of blood T cell repertoires in COVID-19. Sequenced by immunoSEQ multiplex PCR; TCRdb stores in-frame clones only, minus some. The table lists about 71,000 clones, approximately 88% of them singletons, with roughly 2.3% in the top ten. Sequencing used peripheral blood. The source is a human donor in a cohort sampled during active COVID-19. The CDR3 runs from the conserved cysteine through the conserved F or W. The D gene is left open where the match is weak. Not all rows give a size; the values are once, few, many and, for expanded clones, a class.

clone size: -
D gene: TRBD1
J gene: TRBJ1-1
V gene: TRBV10-3
CDR3 DNA: TGTGCCATCAGGCAGCAACTTACAGGGGGCGGGAACACTGAAGCTTTCTTT
CDR3 protein: CAIRQQLTGGGNTEAFF

clone size: -
D gene: -
J gene: TRBJ2-5
V gene: TRBV6-6
CDR3 DNA: TGTGCCAGCAGTTCTTCTATGTTAGAGACCCAGTACTTC
CDR3 protein: CASSSSMLETQYF

clone size: -
D gene: TRBD2
J gene: TRBJ2-7
V gene: TRBV7-2
CDR3 DNA: TGTGCCAGCAGCTATACCCTACTAGCGGGGGGGCTGGGAGAGCAGTACTTC
CDR3 protein: CASSYTLLAGGLGEQYF

clone size: -
D gene: TRBD1
J gene: TRBJ1-2
V gene: TRBV6-5
CDR3 DNA: TGTGCCAGCGTTCAGGGGCAGGGGGCTCGAGGTGGCTACACCTTC
CDR3 protein: CASVQGQGARGGYTF

clone size: once
D gene: TRBD1
J gene: TRBJ1-6
V gene: TRBV28
CDR3 DNA: TGTGCCAGCAGCCGGGACAGGGGCATTTCACCCCTCCACTTT
CDR3 protein: CASSRDRGISPLHF

clone size: -
D gene: TRBD2
J gene: TRBJ2-1
V gene: TRBV7-6
CDR3 DNA: TGTGCCAGCAGCCCTTTAGCGGGGTCCTACAATGAGCAGTTCTTC
CDR3 protein: CASSPLAGSYNEQFF

clone size: once
D gene: -
J gene: TRBJ2-1
V gene: TRBV7-9
CDR3 DNA: TGTGCCAGCAGCTTAGTTGGCGGAGTAATCAATGAGCAGTTCTTC
CDR3 protein: CASSLVGGVINEQFF

clone size: -
D gene: TRBD2
J gene: TRBJ2-5
V gene: TRBV27
CDR3 DNA: TGTGCCAGCAGTATTGGACTAGCGTCTCTCGAGACCCAGTACTTC
CDR3 protein: CASSIGLASLETQYF

clone size: once
D gene: -
J gene: TRBJ2-7
V gene: TRBV5-4
CDR3 DNA: TGTGCCAGCAGCCCTCCGGGGTCCGAGCAGTACTTC
CDR3 protein: CASSPPGSEQYF

clone size: -
D gene: TRBD1
J gene: TRBJ2-5
V gene: TRBV9
CDR3 DNA: TGTGCCAGCAGCGTCCGACAGGGTATCCAAGAGACCCAGTACTTC
CDR3 protein: CASSVRQGIQETQYF